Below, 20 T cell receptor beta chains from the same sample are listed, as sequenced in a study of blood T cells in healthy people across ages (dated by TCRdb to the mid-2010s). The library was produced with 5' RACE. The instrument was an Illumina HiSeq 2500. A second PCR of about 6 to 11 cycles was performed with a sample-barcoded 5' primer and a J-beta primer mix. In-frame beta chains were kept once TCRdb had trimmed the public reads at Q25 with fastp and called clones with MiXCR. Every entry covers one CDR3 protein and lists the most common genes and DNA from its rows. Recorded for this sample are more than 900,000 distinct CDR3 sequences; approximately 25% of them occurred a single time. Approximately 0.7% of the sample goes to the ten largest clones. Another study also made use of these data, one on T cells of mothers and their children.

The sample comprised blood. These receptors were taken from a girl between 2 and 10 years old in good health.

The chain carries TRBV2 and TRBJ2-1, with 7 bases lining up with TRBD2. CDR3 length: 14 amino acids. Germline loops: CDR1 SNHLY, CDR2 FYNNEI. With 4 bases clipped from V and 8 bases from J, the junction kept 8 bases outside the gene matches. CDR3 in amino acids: CASSVERRGDEQFF. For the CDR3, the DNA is TGTGCCAGCAGTGTGGAGCGACGGGGGGATGAGCAGTTCTTC. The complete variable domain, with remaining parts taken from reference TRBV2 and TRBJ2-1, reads EPEVTQTPSHQVTQMGQEVILRCVPISNHLYFYWYRQILGQKVEFLVSFYNNEISEKSEIFDDQFSVERPDGSNFTLKIRSTKLEDSAMYFCASSVERRGDEQFFGPGTRLTVL.

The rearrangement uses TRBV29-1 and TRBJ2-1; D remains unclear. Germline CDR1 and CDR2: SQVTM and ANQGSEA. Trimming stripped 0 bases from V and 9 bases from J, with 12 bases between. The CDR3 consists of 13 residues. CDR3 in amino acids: CSVEDALHPEQFF. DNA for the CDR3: TGCAGCGTTGAAGATGCACTACACCCTGAGCAGTTCTTC.

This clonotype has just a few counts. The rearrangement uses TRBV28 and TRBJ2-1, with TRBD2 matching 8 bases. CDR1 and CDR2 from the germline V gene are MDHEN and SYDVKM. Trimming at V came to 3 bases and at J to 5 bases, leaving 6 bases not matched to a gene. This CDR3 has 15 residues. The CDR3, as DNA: TGTGCCAGCAGTTTCGCGAGCGGGAGAGACAATGAGCAGTTCTTC. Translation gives CASSFASGRDNEQFF.

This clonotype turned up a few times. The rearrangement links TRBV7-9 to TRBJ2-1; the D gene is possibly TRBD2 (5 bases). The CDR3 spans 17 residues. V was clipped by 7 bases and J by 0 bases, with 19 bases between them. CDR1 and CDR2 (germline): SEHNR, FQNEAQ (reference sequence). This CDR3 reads CASTSLPEATSYNEQFF. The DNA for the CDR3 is TGTGCCAGCACCTCCCTTCCGGAGGCTACCTCCTACAATGAGCAGTTCTTC.

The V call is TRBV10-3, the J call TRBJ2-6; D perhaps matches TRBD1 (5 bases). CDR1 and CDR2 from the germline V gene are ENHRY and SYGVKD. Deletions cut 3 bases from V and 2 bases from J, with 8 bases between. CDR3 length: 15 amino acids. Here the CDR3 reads CAISDPRAGANVLTF. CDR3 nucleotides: TGTGCCATCAGTGACCCCAGGGCTGGGGCCAACGTCCTGACTTTC.

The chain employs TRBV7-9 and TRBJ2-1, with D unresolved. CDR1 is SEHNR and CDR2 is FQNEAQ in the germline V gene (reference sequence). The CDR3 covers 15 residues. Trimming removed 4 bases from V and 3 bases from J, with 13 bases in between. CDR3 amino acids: CASSSSEPYYNEQFF. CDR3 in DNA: TGTGCCAGCAGCTCCTCTGAACCTTACTACAATGAGCAGTTCTTC.

In nucleotides, the CDR3 is TGCAGCGTTCAAAGGGGGCTAGCGGGCGAGCAGTACTTC. Residues: CSVQRGLAGEQYF. The chain links TRBV29-1 to TRBJ2-5; TRBD2 is a possible D gene (8 bases). The J call may not be correct, given that the DNA end is closer to TRBJ2-7. The CDR3 spans 13 residues. Germline V gene data show CDR1 as SQVTM and CDR2 as ANQGSEA.

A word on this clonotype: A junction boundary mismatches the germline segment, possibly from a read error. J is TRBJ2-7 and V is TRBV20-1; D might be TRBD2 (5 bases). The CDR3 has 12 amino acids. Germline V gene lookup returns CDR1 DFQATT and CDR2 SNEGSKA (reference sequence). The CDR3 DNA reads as TGCAGTGCTTTAGGGAGAACCTACGAGCAGTGCTTC. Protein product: CSALGRTYEQCF.

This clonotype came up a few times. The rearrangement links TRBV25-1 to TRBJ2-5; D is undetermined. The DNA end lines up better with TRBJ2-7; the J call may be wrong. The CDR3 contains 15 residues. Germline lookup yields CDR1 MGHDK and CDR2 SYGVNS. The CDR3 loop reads CASSDGLLSSYEQYF. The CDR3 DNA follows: TGTGCCAGCAGTGACGGGCTATTAAGCTCCTACGAGCAGTACTTC.

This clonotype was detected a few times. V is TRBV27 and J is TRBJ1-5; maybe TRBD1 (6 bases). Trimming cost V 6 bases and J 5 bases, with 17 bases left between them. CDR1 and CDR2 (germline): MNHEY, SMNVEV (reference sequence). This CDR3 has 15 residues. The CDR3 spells CASSPLEGGYQPQHF. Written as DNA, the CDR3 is TGTGCCAGCAGCCCCCTGGAGGGGGGCTATCAGCCCCAGCATTTT.

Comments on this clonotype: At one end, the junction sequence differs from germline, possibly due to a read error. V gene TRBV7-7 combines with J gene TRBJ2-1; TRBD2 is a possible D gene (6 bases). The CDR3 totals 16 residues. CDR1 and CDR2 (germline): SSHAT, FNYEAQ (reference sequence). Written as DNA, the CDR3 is TGTGCTAGCAGCTTAGCGGTGGAGCGGCCCTACAATGAGCAGTTCTTC. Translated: CASSLAVERPYNEQFF.

For the CDR3, the DNA is TGTGCCAGCAGCCCGAGGGGTGAAATTGAGGGCGGTCTTGGGAATGAGCAGTTCTTC. Translated, it gives CASSPRGEIEGGLGNEQFF. The rearrangement joins TRBV9 to TRBJ2-1, with D tentatively TRBD1 or TRBD2 (5 bases each). Looked up from germline, CDR1 is SGDLS and CDR2 is YYNGEE. The V and J ends lost 4 bases and 7 bases respectively, with 30 bases between them. CDR3 length: 19 amino acids.

CDR3 loop: CASMGQKETQYF. As DNA, the CDR3 is TGTGCCAGCATGGGTCAGAAAGAGACCCAGTACTTC. The V gene is TRBV2, the J gene TRBJ2-5; D unresolved. Looked up from germline, CDR1 is SNHLY and CDR2 is FYNNEI. The CDR3 sequence is 12 residues long. With 7 bases removed from V and 3 bases from J, the gap between germline ends came to 9 bases.

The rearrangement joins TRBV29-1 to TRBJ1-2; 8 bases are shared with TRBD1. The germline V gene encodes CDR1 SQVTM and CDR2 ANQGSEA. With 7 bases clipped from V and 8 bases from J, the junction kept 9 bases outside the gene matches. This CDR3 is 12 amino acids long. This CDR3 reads CSAGDRQKGYTF. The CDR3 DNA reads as TGCAGCGCGGGGGACAGGCAGAAAGGCTACACCTTC.

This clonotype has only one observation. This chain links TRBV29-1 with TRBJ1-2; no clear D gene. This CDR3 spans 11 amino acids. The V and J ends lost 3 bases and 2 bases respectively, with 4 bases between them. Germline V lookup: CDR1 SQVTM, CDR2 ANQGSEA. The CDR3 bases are TGCAGCGTTGATAGCAACTATGGCTACACCTTC. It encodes CSVDSNYGYTF.

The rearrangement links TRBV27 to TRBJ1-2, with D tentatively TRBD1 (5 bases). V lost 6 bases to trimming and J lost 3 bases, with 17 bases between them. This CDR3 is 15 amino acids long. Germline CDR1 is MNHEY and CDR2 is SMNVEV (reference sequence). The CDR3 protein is CASSLTQGGDYGYTF. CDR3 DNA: TGTGCCAGCAGCTTAACGCAGGGAGGGGACTATGGCTACACCTTC.

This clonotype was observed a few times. The chain's CDR3 is CASSYSPGNTDTQYF. DNA of the CDR3: TGCGCCAGCAGTTACTCCCCGGGGAATACAGATACGCAGTATTTT. V and J are TRBV5-1 and TRBJ2-3; TRBD2 might be the D (5 bases). Germline V lookup: CDR1 SGHRS, CDR2 YFSETQ. The CDR3 loop spans 15 amino acids. The V end lost 5 bases, the J end lost 3 bases, and 16 bases lay between the germline ends.

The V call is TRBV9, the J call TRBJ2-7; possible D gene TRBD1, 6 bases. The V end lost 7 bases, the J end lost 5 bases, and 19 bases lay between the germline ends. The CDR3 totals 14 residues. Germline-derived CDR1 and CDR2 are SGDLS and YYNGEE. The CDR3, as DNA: TGTGCCAGCTCTACAGGGTCTTTTGTGGACGAGCAGTACTTC. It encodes CASSTGSFVDEQYF.

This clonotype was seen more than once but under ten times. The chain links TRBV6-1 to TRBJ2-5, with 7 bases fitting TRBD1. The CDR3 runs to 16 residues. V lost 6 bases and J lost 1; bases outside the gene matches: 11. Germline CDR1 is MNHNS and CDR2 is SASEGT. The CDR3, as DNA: TGTGCCAGCAGCCCCCTCTTCGGGGACAGCCAAGAGACCCAGTACTTC. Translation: CASSPLFGDSQETQYF.

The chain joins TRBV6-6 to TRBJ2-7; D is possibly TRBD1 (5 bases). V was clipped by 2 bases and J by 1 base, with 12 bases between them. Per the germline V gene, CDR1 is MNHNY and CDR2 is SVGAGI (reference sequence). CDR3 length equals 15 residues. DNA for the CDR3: TGTGCCAGCAGTTACGAGGCAGGGTCATCCTACGAGCAGTACTTC. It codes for CASSYEAGSSYEQYF.